This is a list of T cell receptor beta chains from one sample in a study of blood T cell repertoires in COVID-19. Assay used: immunoSEQ multiplex PCR; TCRdb lists only in-frame clones, some missing. This repertoire shows about 78,000 clones, around 89% found once; its top ten account for 4.3%. The sequenced sample consisted of peripheral blood. The receptor source for this set is a woman aged 80 or older with active or convalescent COVID-19. Both conserved end residues are part of each CDR3. The order of the fields is clone size, J gene, V gene, D gene, CDR3 protein, CDR3 DNA. The D gene is left open where the match is weak. A clone size is listed for some rows: how often the clone was seen (once, few, many), or a class if it is expanded.

>-|TRBJ2-1|TRBV2|TRBD2
CASSLLAGDYNEQFF
TGTGCCAGCTCCCTCCTGGCGGGAGATTACAATGAGCAGTTCTTC
>-|TRBJ2-7|TRBV19|-
CASSMDSFNSYEQYF
TGTGCCAGTAGTATGGACAGCTTCAATAGCTACGAGCAGTACTTC
>-|TRBJ1-6|TRBV2|-
CASSERRSGGYNSPLHF
TGTGCCAGCAGTGAACGCAGATCGGGAGGCTACAATTCACCCCTCCACTTT
>-|TRBJ2-5|TRBV29-1|TRBD1
CSVTGLEETQYF
TGCAGCGTGACAGGGTTGGAAGAGACCCAGTACTTC
>-|TRBJ2-2|TRBV3-1/TRBV3-2|-
CASSQVQGSGELFF
TGTGCCAGCAGCCAAGTCCAGGGGTCCGGGGAGCTGTTTTTT
>-|TRBJ2-1|TRBV15|TRBD2
CATSRDRTSWANEQFF
TGTGCCACCAGCAGAGATAGGACTAGCTGGGCGAATGAGCAGTTCTTC
>-|TRBJ1-5|TRBV15|TRBD1
CATSRESGTAPQPQHF
TGTGCCACCAGCAGAGAAAGTGGGACAGCACCTCAGCCCCAGCATTTT
>-|TRBJ2-5|TRBV6-5|-
CASSYRPGDQETQYF
TGTGCCAGCAGTTACCGTCCGGGAGACCAAGAGACCCAGTACTTC
>-|TRBJ1-2|TRBV27|-
CASSLVPGTARGYTF
TGTGCCAGCAGTTTAGTGCCGGGTACTGCTCGTGGCTACACCTTC
>-|TRBJ1-4|TRBV7-9|-
CASSPTGINEKLFF
TGTGCCAGCAGCCCGACAGGTATTAATGAAAAACTGTTTTTT
>-|TRBJ1-6|TRBV28|TRBD1
CASSPTPGQGKSPLHF
TGTGCCAGCAGCCCTACCCCGGGACAGGGAAAGTCACCCCTCCACTTT
>-|TRBJ1-4|TRBV30|-
CAWSVRGKLFF
TGTGCCTGGAGTGTCCGGGGAAAACTGTTTTTT
>few|TRBJ2-2|TRBV5-1|-
CASSLADGGTGELFF
TGCGCCAGCAGCTTGGCAGACGGGGGTACCGGGGAGCTGTTTTTT
>-|TRBJ2-1|TRBV27|TRBD2
CASTPRLAEYNEQFF
TGTGCCAGCACCCCCCGACTAGCGGAATACAATGAGCAGTTCTTC
>few|TRBJ2-1|TRBV18|-
CASSPRPQDGSYNEQFF
TGTGCCAGCTCACCCCGTCCACAGGACGGCTCCTACAATGAGCAGTTCTTC
>-|TRBJ2-7|TRBV27|TRBD2
CASSRTSGTYEQYF
TGTGCCAGCAGCCGGACTAGCGGGACCTACGAGCAGTACTTC
>-|TRBJ1-2|TRBV9|TRBD1
CASSPNRGLGYTF
TGTGCCAGCAGCCCGAACAGGGGGCTTGGCTACACCTTC
>-|TRBJ1-1|TRBV29-1|TRBD1
CSVVRVRGQTEAFF
TGCAGCGTTGTCCGGGTCAGGGGGCAAACTGAAGCTTTCTTT
>-|TRBJ2-1|TRBV2|TRBD1
CASPRTQGARYNEQFF
TGTGCCAGCCCCCGTACACAGGGGGCGCGATACAATGAGCAGTTCTTC
>-|TRBJ2-1|TRBV4-3|TRBD2
CASSQTKIAGGYNEQFF
TGCGCCAGCAGCCAAACCAAAATAGCGGGAGGATACAATGAGCAGTTCTTC
>-|TRBJ2-1|TRBV3-1/TRBV3-2|-
CASSFNEEQFF
TGTGCCAGCAGCTTCAACGAGGAGCAGTTCTTC
>-|TRBJ1-2|TRBV15|TRBD1
CATSRDKGGGYTF
TGTGCCACCAGCAGAGATAAAGGGGGCGGCTACACCTTC
>-|TRBJ1-2|TRBV28|-
CASSLAYRLYGYTF
TGTGCCAGCAGTTTGGCTTACAGGTTATATGGCTACACCTTC